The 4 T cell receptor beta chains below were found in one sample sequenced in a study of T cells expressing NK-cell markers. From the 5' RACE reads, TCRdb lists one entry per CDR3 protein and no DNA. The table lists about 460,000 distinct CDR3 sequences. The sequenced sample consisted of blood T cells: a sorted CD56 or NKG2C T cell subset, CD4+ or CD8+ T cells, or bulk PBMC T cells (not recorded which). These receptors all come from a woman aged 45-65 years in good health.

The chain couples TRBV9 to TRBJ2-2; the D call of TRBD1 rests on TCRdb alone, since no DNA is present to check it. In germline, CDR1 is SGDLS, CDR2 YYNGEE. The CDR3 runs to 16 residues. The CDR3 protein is CASSPDSGGRGGELFF.

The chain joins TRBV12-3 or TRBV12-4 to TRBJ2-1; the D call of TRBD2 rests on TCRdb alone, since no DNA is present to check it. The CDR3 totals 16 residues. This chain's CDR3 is CASSRLASGENHKQFF.

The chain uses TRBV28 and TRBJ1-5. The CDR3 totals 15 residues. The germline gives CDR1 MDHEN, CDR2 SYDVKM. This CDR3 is CASSLVHPGNQPQHF.

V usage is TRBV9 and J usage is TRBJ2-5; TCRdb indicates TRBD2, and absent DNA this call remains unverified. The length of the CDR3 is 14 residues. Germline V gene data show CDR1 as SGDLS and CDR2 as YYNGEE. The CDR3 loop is CASSVGPAGETQYF.